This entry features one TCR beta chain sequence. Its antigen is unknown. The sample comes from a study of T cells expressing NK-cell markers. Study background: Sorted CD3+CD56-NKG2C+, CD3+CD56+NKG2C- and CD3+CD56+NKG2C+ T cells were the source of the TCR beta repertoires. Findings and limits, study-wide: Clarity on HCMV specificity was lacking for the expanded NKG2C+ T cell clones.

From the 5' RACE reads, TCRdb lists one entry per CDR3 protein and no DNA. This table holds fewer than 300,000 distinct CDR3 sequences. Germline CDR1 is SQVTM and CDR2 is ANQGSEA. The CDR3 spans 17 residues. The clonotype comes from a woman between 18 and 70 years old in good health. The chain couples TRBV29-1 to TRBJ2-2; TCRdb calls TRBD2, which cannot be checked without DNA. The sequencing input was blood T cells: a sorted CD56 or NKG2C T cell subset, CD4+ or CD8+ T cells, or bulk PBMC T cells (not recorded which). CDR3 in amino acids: CSAGGRASGTPSGELFF.